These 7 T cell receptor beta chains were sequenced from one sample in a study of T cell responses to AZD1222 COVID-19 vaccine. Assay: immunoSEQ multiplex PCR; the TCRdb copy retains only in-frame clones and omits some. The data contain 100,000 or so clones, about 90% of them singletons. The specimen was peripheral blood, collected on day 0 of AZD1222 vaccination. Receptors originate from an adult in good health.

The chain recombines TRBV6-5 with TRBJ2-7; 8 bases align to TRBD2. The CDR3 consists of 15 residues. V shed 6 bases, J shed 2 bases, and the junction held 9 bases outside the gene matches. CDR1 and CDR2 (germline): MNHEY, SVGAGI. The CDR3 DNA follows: TGTGCCAGCAGCTCATCCCGCGGGAGGACCTACGAGCAGTACTTC. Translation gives CASSSSRGRTYEQYF.

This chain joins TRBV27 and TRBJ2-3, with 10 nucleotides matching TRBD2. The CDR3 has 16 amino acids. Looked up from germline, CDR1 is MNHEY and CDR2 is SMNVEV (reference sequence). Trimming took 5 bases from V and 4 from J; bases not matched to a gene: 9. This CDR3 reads CASSLAGLANPDTQYF. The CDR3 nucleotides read TGTGCCAGCAGTCTAGCGGGACTAGCGAACCCAGATACGCAGTATTTT.

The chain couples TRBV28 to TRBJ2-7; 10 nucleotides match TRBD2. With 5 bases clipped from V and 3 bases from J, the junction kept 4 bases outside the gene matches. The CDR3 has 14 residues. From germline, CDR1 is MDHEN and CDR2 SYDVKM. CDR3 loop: CASSRTSGNYEQYF. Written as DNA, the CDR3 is TGTGCCAGCAGTCGGACTAGCGGAAACTACGAGCAGTACTTC.

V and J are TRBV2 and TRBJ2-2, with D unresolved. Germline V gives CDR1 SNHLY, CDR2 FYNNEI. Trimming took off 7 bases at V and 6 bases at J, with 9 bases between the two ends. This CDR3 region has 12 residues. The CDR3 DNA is TGTGCCAGCACCCTAGGAGCCGGGGAGCTGTTTTTT. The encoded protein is CASTLGAGELFF.

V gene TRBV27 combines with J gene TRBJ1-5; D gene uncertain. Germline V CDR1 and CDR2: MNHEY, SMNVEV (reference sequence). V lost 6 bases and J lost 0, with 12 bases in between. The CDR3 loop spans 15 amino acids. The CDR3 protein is CASSREGLSNQPQHF. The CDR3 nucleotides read TGTGCCAGCAGCCGCGAAGGGCTTAGCAATCAGCCCCAGCATTTT.

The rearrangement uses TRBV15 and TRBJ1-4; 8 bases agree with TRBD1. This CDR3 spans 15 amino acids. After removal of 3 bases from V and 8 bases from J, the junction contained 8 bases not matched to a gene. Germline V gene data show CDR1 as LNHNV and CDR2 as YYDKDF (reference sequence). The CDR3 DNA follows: TGTGCCACCAGCAGGGGCCGGACAGGGAACGAAAAACTGTTTTTT. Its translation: CATSRGRTGNEKLFF.

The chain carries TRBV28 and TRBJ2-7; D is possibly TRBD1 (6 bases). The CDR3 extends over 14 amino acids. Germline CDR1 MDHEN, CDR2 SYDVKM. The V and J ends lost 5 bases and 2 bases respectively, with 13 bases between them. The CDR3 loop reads CASSPTGRTYEQYF. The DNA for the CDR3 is TGTGCCAGCAGTCCGACAGGTCGGACCTACGAGCAGTACTTC.